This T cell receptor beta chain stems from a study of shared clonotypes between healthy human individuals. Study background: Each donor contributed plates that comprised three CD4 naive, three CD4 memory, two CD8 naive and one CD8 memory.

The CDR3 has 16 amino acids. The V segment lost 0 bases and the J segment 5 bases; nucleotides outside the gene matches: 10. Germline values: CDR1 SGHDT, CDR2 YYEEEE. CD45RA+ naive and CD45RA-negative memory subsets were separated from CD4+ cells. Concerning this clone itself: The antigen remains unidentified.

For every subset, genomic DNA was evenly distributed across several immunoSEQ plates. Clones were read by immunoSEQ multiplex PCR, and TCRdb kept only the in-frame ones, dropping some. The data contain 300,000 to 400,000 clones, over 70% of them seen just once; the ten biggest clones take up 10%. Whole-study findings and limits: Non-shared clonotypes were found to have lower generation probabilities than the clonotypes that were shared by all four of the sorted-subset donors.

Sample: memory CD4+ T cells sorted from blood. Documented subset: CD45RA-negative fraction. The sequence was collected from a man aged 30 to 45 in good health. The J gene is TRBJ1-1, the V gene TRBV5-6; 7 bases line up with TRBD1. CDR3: CASSLEKRNRGTEAFF. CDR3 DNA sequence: TGTGCCAGCAGCTTGGAGAAGAGGAACAGGGGAACTGAAGCTTTCTTT.